The clone carrying this T cell receptor beta chain was picked up a small number of times. Its antigen is unknown. This sample was taken from a study of CD8 T cells in ankylosing spondylitis. It was by quantitative 5'-RACE with molecular barcodes that TCR beta libraries were made. One entry per CDR3 protein results from TCRdb running MiXCR on the 5' RACE reads. Altogether about 310,000 distinct CDR3 sequences are present, more than 20% being singletons, with the ten largest covering under 4%. Germline CDR1 reads MNHEY; CDR2 reads SVGEGT. The CDR3 extends over 14 amino acids. V lost 3 bases, J lost 7 bases, and 15 bases lay in between. Whole-study findings and limits: Existing reports had already noted some motif variants in reactive arthritis synovial fluid and blood. It was reported that disease-linked clones were significantly enriched in matched ankylosing spondylitis synovial fluid.

This receptor was identified in a female donor with ankylosing spondylitis or in good health (not recorded which). The chain joins TRBV6-2 or TRBV6-3 to TRBJ1-2, with D maybe TRBD1 (6 bases). Sequencing input: blood, either unsorted or a sorted T cell fraction (not recorded which). CDR3 in DNA: TGTGCCAGCAGTTATTATGGGACATCGCGTGGCTACACCTTC. It encodes CASSYYGTSRGYTF.